This record concerns one T cell receptor (beta chain) sequence. Its target is unknown. Generated by immunoSEQ multiplex PCR, the TCRdb table keeps only in-frame clones and is missing some. The sample consists of about 24,000 clones, around 84% of them appearing once. These data come from a study of lymphopenia after photon versus proton radiotherapy. Whole-study findings and limits: Under photons, naive T cells and diversity fell while effector/memory populations rose. Post-nadir TCR diversity decline inversely tracked overall survival among those who died. After lymphocyte nadir, photon-treated repertoires showed oligoclonal expansion, especially CD8+ Temra. Authors raise, but do not show, better survival with proton therapy.

V was clipped by 0 bases and J by 7 bases, with 13 bases between them. The CDR3 length is 15 residues. Per germline, CDR1 SGHTS and CDR2 YDEGEE. V gene TRBV5-8 combines with J gene TRBJ1-4; D might be TRBD1 (5 bases). The clonotype comes from a middle-aged man with gastric cancer. The input for sequencing was peripheral blood, taken from a patient treated with photon-based radiotherapy. The CDR3 loop is CASSLGRGVFEKLFF. CDR3 DNA sequence: TGTGCCAGCAGCTTGGGAAGAGGGGTTTTTGAAAAACTGTTTTTT.